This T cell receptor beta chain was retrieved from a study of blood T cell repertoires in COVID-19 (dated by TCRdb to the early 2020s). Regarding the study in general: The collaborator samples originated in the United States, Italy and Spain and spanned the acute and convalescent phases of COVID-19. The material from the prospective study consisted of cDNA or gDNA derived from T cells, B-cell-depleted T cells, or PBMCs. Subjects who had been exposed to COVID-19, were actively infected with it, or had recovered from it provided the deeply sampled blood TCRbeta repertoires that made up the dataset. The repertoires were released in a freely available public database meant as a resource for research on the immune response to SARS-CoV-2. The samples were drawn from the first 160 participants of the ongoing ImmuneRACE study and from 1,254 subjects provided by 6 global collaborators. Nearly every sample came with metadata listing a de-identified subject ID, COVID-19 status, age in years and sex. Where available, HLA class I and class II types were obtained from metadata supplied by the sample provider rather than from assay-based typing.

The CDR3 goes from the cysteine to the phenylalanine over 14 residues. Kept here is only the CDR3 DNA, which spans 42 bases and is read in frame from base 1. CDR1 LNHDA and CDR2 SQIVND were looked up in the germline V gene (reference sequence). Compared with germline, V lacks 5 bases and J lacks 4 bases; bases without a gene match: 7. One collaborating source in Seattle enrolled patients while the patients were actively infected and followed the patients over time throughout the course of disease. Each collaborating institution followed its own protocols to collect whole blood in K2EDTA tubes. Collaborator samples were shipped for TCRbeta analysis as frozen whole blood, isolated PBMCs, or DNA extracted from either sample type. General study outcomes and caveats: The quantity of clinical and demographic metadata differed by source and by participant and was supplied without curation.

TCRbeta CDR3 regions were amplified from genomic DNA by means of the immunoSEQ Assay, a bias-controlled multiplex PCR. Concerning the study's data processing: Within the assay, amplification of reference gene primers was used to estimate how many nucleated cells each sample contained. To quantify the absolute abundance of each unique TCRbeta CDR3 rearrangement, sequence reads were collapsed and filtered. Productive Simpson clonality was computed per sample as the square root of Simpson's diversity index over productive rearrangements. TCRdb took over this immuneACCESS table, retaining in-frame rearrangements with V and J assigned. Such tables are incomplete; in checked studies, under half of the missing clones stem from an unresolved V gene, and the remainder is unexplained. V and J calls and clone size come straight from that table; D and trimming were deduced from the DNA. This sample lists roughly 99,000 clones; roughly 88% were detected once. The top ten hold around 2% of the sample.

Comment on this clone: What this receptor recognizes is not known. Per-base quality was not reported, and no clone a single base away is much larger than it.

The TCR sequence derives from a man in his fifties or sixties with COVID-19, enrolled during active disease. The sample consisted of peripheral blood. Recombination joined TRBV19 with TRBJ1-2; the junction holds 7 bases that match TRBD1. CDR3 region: CASSRDSVGYGYTF. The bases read TGTGCCAGTAGTCGGGACAGCGTTGGCTATGGCTACACCTTC.